These 25 T cell receptor beta chains were all obtained from the same sample, sequenced in a study of T cells in Graves' hyperthyroidism and ophthalmopathy. RNA transcripts served as the template for amplifying TCR beta CDR3 regions. TCR CDR3 underwent first-round RT-PCR with the HTBI primer set. TCRdb re-derived calls from the multiplex PCR reads in MiXCR, one entry per CDR3 protein. The sample includes fewer than 400,000 distinct CDR3 sequences, approximately 15% of them seen just once. What was sequenced was blood. Receptors were obtained from a young woman with Graves' hyperthyroidism that later progressed to Graves' ophthalmopathy.

There are many counts of this clonotype. The junction does not match germline at one end; this may be a read error. The chain uses TRBV12-3 or TRBV12-4 and TRBJ2-1, with D unresolved. The CDR3 loop spans 14 amino acids. CDR3 sequence: CASSLGDSSNEQFF. The CDR3 DNA reads as TGTGCCAGCAGTTTGGGCGATTCCTCCAATGAGCAGTTCTTC.

This chain uses TRBV29-1 with TRBJ2-4; D uncertain. V was clipped by 0 bases and J by 2 bases, with 5 bases between them. Germline CDR1 reads SQVTM; CDR2 reads ANQGSEA. The CDR3 contains 13 residues. This CDR3 is CSVEEGTKNIQYF. The CDR3 bases are TGCAGCGTTGAAGAGGGAACCAAAAACATTCAGTACTTC.

The chain joins TRBV5-8 to TRBJ2-7; TRBD1 matches 7 bases. V was pared by 8 bases and J by 2 bases, with 7 bases of the junction left unmatched. Germline CDR1 reads SGHTS; CDR2 reads YDEGEE. This CDR3 spans 13 amino acids. DNA of the CDR3: TGTGCCAGTACCCGGGACAGCACCTACGAGCAGTACTTC. Amino acid sequence: CASTRDSTYEQYF.

The chain couples TRBV6-1 to TRBJ2-4; TRBD2 agrees at 10 bases. CDR1 and CDR2 from the germline V gene are MNHNS and SASEGT. The CDR3 extends over 15 amino acids. After removal of 8 bases from V and 3 bases from J, the junction contained 7 bases not matched to a gene. The CDR3 sequence is CASGLAGADKNIQYF. CDR3 coding DNA: TGTGCCAGCGGGCTAGCGGGAGCGGACAAAAACATTCAGTACTTC.

In its sample, this clonotype was seen once. This CDR3 is CSVEGGKSYEQYF. The DNA of the CDR3 is TGCAGCGTCGAGGGGGGGAAGTCCTACGAGCAGTACTTC. The J gene is TRBJ2-7, the V gene TRBV29-1; D perhaps matches TRBD2 (7 bases). Trimming removed 6 bases at V and 1 base at J, with 13 bases between. The CDR3 sequence is 13 residues long. Germline CDR1 is SQVTM and CDR2 is ANQGSEA.

As concerns this clonotype: A much bigger clone sits one base away, suggesting this may be a read error. V usage is TRBV12-3 or TRBV12-4 and J usage is TRBJ2-3, with D uncertain. This CDR3 has 13 amino acids. As DNA, the CDR3 is TGTGCCAGCAGGCTCGTGGGCACAGATACGAAGTATTTT. Translating gives CASRLVGTDTKYF.

This clonotype has more than one count but fewer than ten. This chain uses TRBV10-3 with TRBJ2-7; 8 bases are a match to TRBD1. Germline V gene lookup returns CDR1 ENHRY and CDR2 SYGVKD. The CDR3 loop spans 14 amino acids. The trim removed 6 bases at V and 2 bases at J, leaving 6 bases unmatched. CDR3 sequence reads: CAIRPTGAPYEQYF. CDR3 nucleotides: TGTGCCATCAGACCGACAGGGGCCCCCTACGAGCAGTACTTC.

This clonotype was detected many times. The chain is built from TRBV20-1 and TRBJ1-2; 8 bases fit TRBD1. Germline loops: CDR1 DFQATT, CDR2 SNEGSKA (reference sequence). J lost 6 bases, V lost 5 bases, and 11 bases had no gene match. CDR3 length: 14 residues. CDR3 DNA: TGCAGTGCTCAAAACGGACAGGGAGGGGATGGCTACACCTTC. As protein: CSAQNGQGGDGYTF.

This clonotype was found many times. The chain uses TRBV2 and TRBJ2-6; a possible D gene is TRBD1 (6 bases). CDR3 size: 16 residues. V gave up 2 bases and J gave up 2 bases, with 10 bases separating them. Germline CDR1 is SNHLY and CDR2 is FYNNEI. CDR3 region: CASSEYGGTGANVLTF. The DNA for the CDR3 is TGTGCCAGCAGTGAATATGGGGGCACTGGGGCCAACGTCCTGACTTTC.

This clonotype was seen ten or more times. The chain links TRBV6-2 or TRBV6-3 to TRBJ2-7, with TRBD2 identical over 12 bases. V lost 6 bases, J lost 3 bases, and 12 bases stayed unmatched. CDR1 MNHEY and CDR2 SVGEGT come from the germline V gene. CDR3 length: 17 amino acids. This CDR3 reads CASSLRRTSGTNYEQYF. CDR3 sequence (DNA): TGTGCCAGCAGCCTTAGAAGGACTAGCGGGACGAACTACGAGCAGTACTTC.

This clonotype was counted only a few times. The chain joins TRBV6-5 to TRBJ2-1; maybe TRBD2 (6 bases). CDR3 length: 15 residues. The germline V and J ends were trimmed by 2 bases and 7 bases, with 15 bases remaining between them. From germline, CDR1 is MNHEY and CDR2 SVGAGI. The CDR3: CASSYPGGARNEQFF. The CDR3 DNA sequence: TGTGCCAGCAGTTACCCCGGGGGAGCTAGGAATGAGCAGTTCTTC.

This clonotype has at least ten counts. The chain uses TRBV12-3 or TRBV12-4 and TRBJ1-2; unclear D gene. Trimming shortened V by 7 bases and J by 0 bases, and 15 bases separated the two germline ends. The CDR3 totals 15 residues. This CDR3 reads CASTSHQLPNYGYTF. The DNA of the CDR3 is TGTGCCAGCACCTCCCACCAGCTCCCTAACTATGGCTACACCTTC.

The rearrangement uses TRBV9 and TRBJ2-1; 10 bases agree with TRBD2. The CDR3 is made up of 18 amino acids. Germline CDR1 reads SGDLS; CDR2 reads YYNGEE. V trimming: 3 bases; J trimming: 4 bases; junction bases outside the gene matches: 13. This chain's CDR3 is CASSATGLAGGPYNEQFF. Written as DNA, the CDR3 is TGTGCCAGCAGCGCGACGGGATTAGCGGGAGGTCCTTACAATGAGCAGTTCTTC.

This clonotype was counted ten times or more. The chain couples TRBV20-1 to TRBJ2-7; TRBD2 aligns across 7 bases. The CDR3 consists of 13 residues. The germline CDR1 and CDR2 sequences are DFQATT and SNEGSKA (reference sequence). V lost 3 bases to trimming and J lost 3 bases; unmatched junction nucleotides: 5. CDR3 DNA: TGCAGTGCTAGCGGGCTAGCGGTCTACGAGCAGTACTTC. It specifies CSASGLAVYEQYF.

The V and J genes are TRBV6-1 and TRBJ2-7; D is perhaps TRBD2 (5 bases). The ends were cut back, 6 bases at V and 0 bases at J, with 15 bases in the middle. Germline assignment: CDR1 MNHNS and CDR2 SASEGT. The CDR3 contains 15 residues. The CDR3 sequence: CASRTPGGSSYEQYF. As DNA, the CDR3 is TGTGCCAGCAGGACCCCCGGAGGATCCTCCTACGAGCAGTACTTC.

This clonotype was seen a few times. V and J are TRBV10-3 and TRBJ2-1; 8 positions agree with TRBD2. This CDR3 is built from 15 residues. Germline loops: CDR1 ENHRY, CDR2 SYGVKD. Trimming removed 7 bases from V and 5 bases from J; junction bases left unmatched: 10. Written as DNA, the CDR3 is TGTGCCATCACGAACGGGAGGGGTTTGGACAATGAGCAGTTCTTC. The encoded protein is CAITNGRGLDNEQFF.

The genes are TRBV4-2 and TRBJ2-7, with D possibly matching TRBD2 (6 bases). The CDR3 is 15 amino acids. Germline V gene sequence: CDR1 LGHNA, CDR2 YNFKEQ. With 4 bases removed from V and 2 bases from J, the gap between germline ends came to 15 bases. CDR3 residues: CASSRDFAGPYEQYF. DNA for the CDR3: TGTGCCAGCAGCCGGGACTTCGCGGGCCCCTACGAGCAGTACTTC.

This clonotype has a count of ten or more. The rearrangement uses TRBV6-1 and TRBJ1-2, with a weak D call TRBD1 (6 bases). V gave up 6 bases and J gave up 6 bases, with 14 bases separating them. CDR3 length: 13 amino acids. Germline V lookup: CDR1 MNHNS, CDR2 SASEGT. CDR3 region: CASRQGWRDGYTF. CDR3 in DNA: TGTGCCAGCAGACAGGGATGGAGGGATGGCTACACCTTC.

The chain is built from TRBV15 and TRBJ1-5; the D gene is possibly TRBD1 (5 bases). This CDR3 is 13 amino acids long. V lost 3 bases and J lost 4, with 7 bases in between. Germline CDR1 and CDR2: LNHNV and YYDKDF (reference sequence). CDR3 protein: CATSSAGNQPQHF. CDR3 sequence (DNA): TGTGCCACCAGCAGCGCAGGGAATCAGCCCCAGCATTTT.

Concerning this clonotype itself: A read error may account for a junction end that differs from germline. The V gene is TRBV7-9, the J gene TRBJ2-2, with 14 positions matching TRBD2. Germline values: CDR1 SEHNR, CDR2 FQNEAQ (reference sequence). The CDR3 has 18 amino acids. The CDR3 region has the DNA TGTGCCAGCAGCTCCAGACTAGCGGGAGGGATGGGAACCGGGGAGCAGTTTTTT. This encodes CASSSRLAGGMGTGEQFF.

This clonotype was recorded at least ten times. V and J are TRBV25-1 and TRBJ2-3, with 12 nucleotides matching TRBD2. CDR3 size: 16 residues. The trim removed 0 bases at V and 4 bases at J, leaving 2 bases unmatched. Per the germline V gene, CDR1 is MGHDK and CDR2 is SYGVNS. CDR3 sequence (DNA): TGTGCCAGCAGTGAATATGCTAGCGGGAGGGCAGATACGCAGTATTTT. It translates to CASSEYASGRADTQYF. Supplemented by reference TRBV25-1 and TRBJ2-3, the full variable domain reads EADIYQTPRYLVIGTGKKITLECSQTMGHDKMYWYQQDPGMELHLIHYSYGVNSTEKGDLSSESTVSRIRTEHFPLTLESARPSHTSQYLCASSEYASGRADTQYFGPGTRLTVL.

The V gene is TRBV11-2, the J gene TRBJ2-7; the D is unclear. The CDR3 has 13 residues. The germline V gene has CDR1 SGHAT and CDR2 FQNNGV. Trimming shortened V by 0 bases and J by 6 bases, and 9 bases separated the two germline ends. This chain's CDR3 is CASSLEEIVEQYF. The CDR3 DNA reads as TGTGCCAGCAGCTTAGAAGAAATAGTCGAGCAGTACTTC. Drawing the rest from reference TRBV11-2 and TRBJ2-7, the complete variable domain is EAGVAQSPRYKIIEKRQSVAFWCNPISGHATLYWYQQILGQGPKLLIQFQNNGVVDDSQLPKDRFSAERLKGVDSTLKIQPAKLEDSAVYLCASSLEEIVEQYFGPGTRLTVT.

This clonotype was detected ten times or more. This rearrangement joins TRBV3-1 to TRBJ2-5; a weak D match, TRBD2 (6 bases). The V end lost 0 bases, the J end lost 5 bases, and 7 bases lay between the germline ends. The CDR3 length is 13 residues. In germline, CDR1 is LGHDT, CDR2 YNNKEL (reference sequence). The CDR3 DNA follows: TGTGCCAGCAGCCAAGATCGGGGGGAGACCCAGTACTTC. This encodes CASSQDRGETQYF.

This clonotype came up many times. The chain uses TRBV5-1 and TRBJ2-1, with D perhaps matching TRBD1 (5 bases). Germline-derived CDR1 and CDR2 are SGHRS and YFSETQ. Trimming pared 4 bases from V and 0 bases from J, leaving 14 bases between. The CDR3 is 16 amino acids. The chain's CDR3 is CASSPLGPSSYNEQFF. The CDR3 DNA follows: TGCGCCAGCAGCCCCTTGGGGCCGAGCTCCTACAATGAGCAGTTCTTC.

The rearrangement joins TRBV6-1 to TRBJ2-1; TRBD1 matches 8 bases. CDR1 MNHNS and CDR2 SASEGT come from the germline V gene. The V and J ends lost 6 bases and 9 bases, in that order; junction bases with no gene match: 4. The CDR3 has 12 residues. This CDR3 is CASRPGGSEQFF. CDR3 coding DNA: TGTGCCAGCAGGCCAGGGGGCAGTGAGCAGTTCTTC.